The clone carrying this T cell receptor (beta chain) appeared a single time. Per the original data handling: Reference gene primer amplification gave estimated nucleated cell counts. TCRdb's copy holds only in-frame clones and misses some; the assay was immunoSEQ multiplex PCR. Clone size and the V and J calls come from that table; the DNA yielded D and trimming. Altogether approximately 68,000 clones are present, approximately 83% being singletons, with the ten largest covering around 6%. The data were taken from a study of blood T cell repertoires in COVID-19. Study in general: The samples span acute and convalescent COVID-19 from the United States, Italy and Spain. PBMCs, B-cell-depleted T cells, or T cells provided the cDNA or gDNA that made up the material.

CDR3 length: 15 residues. V shed 4 bases and J 6 bases; nucleotides not matched to a gene: 4. Germline V gene data show CDR1 as KGHDR and CDR2 as SFDVKD. Sequenced input: peripheral blood. The sequence was collected from a woman aged 60-70 years with acute or convalescent COVID-19. The chain uses TRBV24-1 and TRBJ2-2; 10 bases fit TRBD1. CDR3 in DNA: TGTGCCACCAGTGACGTAGGACAGGGGGCCGGGGAGCTGTTTTTT. Encoded protein: CATSDVGQGAGELFF.